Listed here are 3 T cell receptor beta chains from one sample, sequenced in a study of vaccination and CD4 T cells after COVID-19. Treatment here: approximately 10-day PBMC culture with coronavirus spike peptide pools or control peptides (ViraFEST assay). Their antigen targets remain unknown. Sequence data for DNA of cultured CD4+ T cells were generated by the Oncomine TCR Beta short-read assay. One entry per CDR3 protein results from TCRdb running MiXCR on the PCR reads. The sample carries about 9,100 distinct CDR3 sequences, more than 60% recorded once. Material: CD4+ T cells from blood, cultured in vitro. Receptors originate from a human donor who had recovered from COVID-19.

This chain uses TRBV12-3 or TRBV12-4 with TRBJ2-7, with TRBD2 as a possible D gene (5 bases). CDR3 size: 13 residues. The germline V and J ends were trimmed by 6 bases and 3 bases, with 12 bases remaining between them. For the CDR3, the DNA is TGTGCCAGCAGCCCAGTCGCGGGCTACGAGCAGTACTTC. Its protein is CASSPVAGYEQYF.

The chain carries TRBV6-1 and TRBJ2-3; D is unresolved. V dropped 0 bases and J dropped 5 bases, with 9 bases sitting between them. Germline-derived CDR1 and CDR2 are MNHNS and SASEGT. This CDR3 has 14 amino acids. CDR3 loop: CASSEALIGDTQYF. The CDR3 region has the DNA TGTGCCAGCAGTGAAGCGCTCATCGGAGATACGCAGTATTTT.

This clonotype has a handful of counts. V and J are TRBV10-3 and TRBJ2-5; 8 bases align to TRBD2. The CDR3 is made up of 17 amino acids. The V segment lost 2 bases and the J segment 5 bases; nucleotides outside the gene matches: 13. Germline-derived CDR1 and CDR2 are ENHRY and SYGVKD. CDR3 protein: CAISERVAGGPPETQYF. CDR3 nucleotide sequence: TGTGCCATCAGTGAGCGAGTTGCGGGGGGCCCTCCGGAGACCCAGTACTTC.